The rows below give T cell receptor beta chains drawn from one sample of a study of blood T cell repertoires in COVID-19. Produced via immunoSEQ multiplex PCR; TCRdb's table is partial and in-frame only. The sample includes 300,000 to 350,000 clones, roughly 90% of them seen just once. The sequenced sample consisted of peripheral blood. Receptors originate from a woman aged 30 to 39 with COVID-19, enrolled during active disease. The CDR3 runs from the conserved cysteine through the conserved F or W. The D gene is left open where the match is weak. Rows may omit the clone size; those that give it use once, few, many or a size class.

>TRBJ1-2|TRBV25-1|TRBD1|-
CASSAGQGGYTF
TGTGCCAGCAGTGCGGGACAGGGAGGCTACACCTTC
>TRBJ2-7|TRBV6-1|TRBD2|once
CASSDGLGLGQYF
TGTGCCAGCAGTGATGGGTTAGGACTAGGGCAGTACTTC
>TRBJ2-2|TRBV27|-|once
CASSSGGNTGELFF
TGTGCCAGCTCGAGCGGAGGGAACACCGGGGAGCTGTTTTTT
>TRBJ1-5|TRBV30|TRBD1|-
CAWSPGTGRNQPQHF
TGTGCCTGGAGCCCCGGGACAGGGAGGAATCAGCCCCAGCATTTT
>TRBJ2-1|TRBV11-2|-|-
CASSLDWRYNEQFF
TGTGCCAGCAGCTTAGATTGGAGATACAATGAGCAGTTCTTC
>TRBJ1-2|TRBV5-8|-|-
CASSFTDNYGYTF
TGTGCCAGCAGCTTCACAGATAACTATGGCTACACCTTC
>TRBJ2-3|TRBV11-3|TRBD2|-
CASSSRTSEFDTQYF
TGTGCCAGCAGCTCAAGGACTAGCGAGTTCGATACGCAGTATTTT
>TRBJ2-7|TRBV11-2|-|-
CASSFEGLGQYF
TGTGCCAGCAGCTTTGAGGGATTAGGGCAGTACTTC
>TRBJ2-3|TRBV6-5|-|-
CASVIAARTDTQYF
TGTGCCAGCGTGATAGCAGCCCGCACAGATACGCAGTATTTT
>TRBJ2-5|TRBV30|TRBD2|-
CAWTGGSETQYF
TGTGCCTGGACGGGCGGGAGCGAGACCCAGTACTTC
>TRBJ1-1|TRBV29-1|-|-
CSVVPLSNTEAFF
TGCAGCGTTGTCCCACTTTCGAACACTGAAGCTTTCTTT
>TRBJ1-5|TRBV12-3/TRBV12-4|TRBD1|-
CASSLSGGEPQHF
TGTGCCAGCAGTTTATCAGGGGGCGAGCCCCAGCATTTT
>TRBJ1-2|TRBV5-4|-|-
CASSWATENYGYTF
TGTGCCAGCAGCTGGGCTACCGAGAACTATGGCTACACCTTC
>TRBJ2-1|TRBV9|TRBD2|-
CASSAQLAGYNEQFF
TGTGCCAGCAGCGCACAACTAGCGGGGTACAATGAGCAGTTCTTC
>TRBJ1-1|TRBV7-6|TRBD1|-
CASSFLGQGVNTEAFF
TGTGCCAGCAGCTTCCTTGGACAGGGGGTGAACACTGAAGCTTTCTTT
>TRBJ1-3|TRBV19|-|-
CASSITASGNTIYF
TGTGCCAGTAGTATAACAGCTTCTGGAAACACCATATATTTT
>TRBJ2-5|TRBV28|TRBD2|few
CASSLGTSGRAYQETQYF
TGTGCCAGCAGTTTAGGGACTAGCGGGAGGGCGTACCAAGAGACCCAGTACTTC
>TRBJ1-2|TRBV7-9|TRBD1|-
CASSDGQGANYGYTF
TGTGCCAGCAGCGACGGACAGGGCGCTAACTATGGCTACACCTTC
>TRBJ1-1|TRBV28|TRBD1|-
CASSLPNRGGHTEAFF
TGTGCCAGCAGTTTACCCAACAGGGGTGGGCACACTGAAGCTTTCTTT
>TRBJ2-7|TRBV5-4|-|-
CASSLDNEQYF
TGTGCCAGCAGCCTGGACAACGAGCAGTACTTC
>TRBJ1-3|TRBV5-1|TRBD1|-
CASSPGGYSGNTIYF
TGCGCCAGCAGCCCAGGGGGCTACTCTGGAAACACCATATATTTT
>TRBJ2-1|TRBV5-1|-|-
CASSPFGGLYEQFF
TGCGCCAGCAGCCCCTTTGGCGGGTTATATGAGCAGTTCTTC
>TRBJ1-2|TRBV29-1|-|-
CSVRPGDGYGYTF
TGCAGCGTCAGGCCGGGGGACGGCTATGGCTACACCTTC
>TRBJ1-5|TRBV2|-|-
CASTPTSNQPQHF
TGTGCCAGCACCCCTACTAGCAATCAGCCCCAGCATTTT
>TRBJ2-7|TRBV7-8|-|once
CASSVVVTTGTYEQYF
TGTGCCAGCAGCGTGGTTGTGACGACAGGTACCTACGAGCAGTACTTC
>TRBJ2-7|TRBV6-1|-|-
CASSEFGPGYVGDEQYF
TGTGCCAGCAGTGAATTTGGTCCGGGCTACGTCGGGGACGAGCAGTACTTC
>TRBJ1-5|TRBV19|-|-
CASSAAGQSQPQHF
TGTGCCAGTAGTGCGGCAGGGCAGAGTCAGCCCCAGCATTTT
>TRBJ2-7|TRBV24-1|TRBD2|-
CATQASGSGEQYF
TGTGCCACCCAGGCTAGCGGGAGTGGTGAGCAGTACTTC
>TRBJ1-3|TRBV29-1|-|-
CSVEESNGNTIYF
TGCAGCGTTGAGGAGTCGAACGGAAACACCATATATTTT
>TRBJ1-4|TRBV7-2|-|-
CASSLGGSEKLFF
TGTGCCAGCAGCTTAGGGGGCTCTGAAAAACTGTTTTTT
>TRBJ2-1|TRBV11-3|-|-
CASSLDSDSYNEQFF
TGTGCCAGCAGCTTAGATTCCGACAGTTACAATGAGCAGTTCTTC
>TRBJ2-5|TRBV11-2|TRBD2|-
CASSLAAGGFETQYF
TGTGCCAGCAGCTTAGCGGCGGGGGGGTTCGAGACCCAGTACTTC
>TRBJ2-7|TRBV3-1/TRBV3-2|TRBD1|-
CASSQEDRAHEQYF
TGTGCCAGCAGCCAAGAAGACAGGGCCCACGAGCAGTACTTC
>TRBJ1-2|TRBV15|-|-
CATSRGTDILNYGYTF
TGTGCCACCAGCAGAGGGACGGACATTTTAAACTATGGCTACACCTTC
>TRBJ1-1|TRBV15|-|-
CATSRAVTGGPTEAFF
TGTGCCACCAGCAGAGCCGTCACGGGGGGGCCGACTGAAGCTTTCTTT
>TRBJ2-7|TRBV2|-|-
CASGRIVVQYF
TGTGCCAGCGGGAGAATTGTTGTGCAGTACTTC
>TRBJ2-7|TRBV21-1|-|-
CASSKVTSGRSYEQYF
TGTGCCAGCAGCAAAGTAACTAGCGGGAGATCCTACGAGCAGTACTTC